This T cell receptor beta chain appears in the sequencing data of a study of T cells after yellow fever vaccination. Study findings and constraints: CD4 and CD8 compartments shared a small share of clonotypes, likely from convergent recombination. Post-booster samples contained most primary-vaccination clones (approximately 96% CD4, about 90% CD8). A weaker but faster secondary response was observed, peaking on day 5 versus 15.

The TCR cDNA carried a universal primer site and UMIs from 5'RACE template switching. Each CDR3 protein is one row after TCRdb ran MiXCR on the 5' RACE reads. The sample records more than 300,000 distinct CDR3 sequences, about 6.9% being singletons. Points on this clonotype: The antigen is undetermined.

The CDR3 loop spans 14 amino acids. Germline V gene sequence: CDR1 DFQATT, CDR2 SNEGSKA (reference sequence). Trimming shortened V by 1 base and J by 4 bases, and 10 bases separated the two germline ends. The chain employs TRBV20-1 and TRBJ2-2; D is ambiguous. This clonotype originated in a young man who received the YFV17D yellow fever vaccine. Here the sequenced sample was PBMCs, taken about 41 days after the first yellow fever vaccination. The CDR3 coding sequence is TGCAGTGCTAGAGCCCAGACCAGCACCGGGGAGCTGTTTTTT. This translates into CSARAQTSTGELFF.